What follows are 9 T cell receptor beta chains derived from one specimen sequenced in a study of T cells in narcolepsy. Method: immunoSEQ multiplex PCR; TCRdb's copy keeps in-frame clones and lacks some. This table has 25,000 to 30,000 clones, about 90% appearing once. The sample comprised memory (CD45RA-) CD4+ T cells from blood. These receptors came from a human donor in good health.

The rearrangement joins TRBV5-1 to TRBJ2-5; a possible D gene is TRBD2 (5 bases). In germline, CDR1 is SGHRS, CDR2 YFSETQ. The V end was cut by 1 base, the J end by 1 base, with 8 bases between. The CDR3 runs 14 residues. The CDR3 loop is CASSLPLAQETQYF. The CDR3 bases are TGCGCCAGCAGCTTGCCCCTAGCCCAAGAGACCCAGTACTTC.

The gene calls are TRBV27 and TRBJ2-7; 10 bases line up with TRBD1. The germline V gene has CDR1 MNHEY and CDR2 SMNVEV (reference sequence). V lost 6 bases, J lost 0 bases, and 8 bases stayed unmatched. CDR3 length equals 16 residues. This CDR3 is CASRPAGQGVSYEQYF. The CDR3 DNA is TGTGCCAGCAGGCCCGCTGGACAGGGGGTCTCCTACGAGCAGTACTTC.

The chain employs TRBV6-5 and TRBJ2-7; 10 bases are a match to TRBD2. Looked up from germline, CDR1 is MNHEY and CDR2 is SVGAGI. The CDR3 contains 15 residues. V gave up 6 bases and J gave up 0 bases; unmatched junction bases: 5. The CDR3 loop is CASRDSGGSSYEQYF. CDR3 nucleotide sequence: TGTGCCAGCAGAGATAGCGGGGGGAGCTCCTACGAGCAGTACTTC.

This rearrangement joins TRBV5-1 to TRBJ1-3, with 8 nucleotides matching TRBD1. This CDR3 is built from 15 residues. V dropped 4 bases and J dropped 5; count of bases not matched to a gene: 8. The germline CDR1 and CDR2 sequences are SGHRS and YFSETQ. The CDR3: CASSTGQGMRNTIYF. CDR3 nucleotide sequence: TGCGCCAGCAGCACAGGACAGGGTATGAGAAACACCATATATTTT.

This rearrangement joins TRBV16 to TRBJ1-1, with D maybe TRBD1 (5 bases). The CDR3 totals 12 residues. Trimming left V 0 bases short and J 10 bases short, with 9 bases between. Germline V CDR1 and CDR2: KGHSY, FQNENV. The CDR3 DNA reads TGTGCCAGCAGCCAATCGGTCGGGGGAGCTTTCTTT. It codes for CASSQSVGGAFF.

The rearrangement uses TRBV7-2 and TRBJ1-4, with a tentative D call TRBD1 (5 bases). The CDR3 runs 17 residues. Germline CDR1 reads SGHTA; CDR2 reads FQGNSA. V lost 5 bases, J lost 0 bases, and 16 bases lay in between. CDR3 in DNA: TGTGCCAGCAGCAGGCGGGGGACGTACGCAACTAATGAAAAACTGTTTTTT. Amino acids: CASSRRGTYATNEKLFF.

The chain combines TRBV7-2 with TRBJ2-7, with D unclear. This CDR3 comprises 13 residues. Trimming took off 3 bases at V and 4 bases at J, with 10 bases between the two ends. The germline gives CDR1 SGHTA, CDR2 FQGNSA. The DNA for the CDR3 is TGTGCCAGCAGCTTCGACTCCAAATACGAGCAGTACTTC. Translated, it gives CASSFDSKYEQYF. Filled out from reference TRBV7-2 and TRBJ2-7, the complete variable domain reads GAGVSQSPSNKVTEKGKDVELRCDPISGHTALYWYRQSLGQGLEFLIYFQGNSAPDKSGLPSDRFSAERTGGSVSTLTIQRTQQEDSAVYLCASSFDSKYEQYFGPGTRLTVT.

V and J are TRBV19 and TRBJ2-2; D might be TRBD2 (5 bases). V lost 6 bases to trimming and J lost 8 bases, with 7 bases between them. The CDR3 extends over 11 amino acids. Germline values: CDR1 LNHDA, CDR2 SQIVND (reference sequence). The CDR3 DNA is TGTGCCAGTAGGTGGGAGGGGGAGCTGTTTTTT. This codes for CASRWEGELFF. The full variable domain, in which reference TRBV19 and TRBJ2-2 provide the parts outside the CDR3, is DGGITQSPKYLFRKEGQNVTLSCEQNLNHDAMYWYRQDPGQGLRLIYYSQIVNDFQKGDIAEGYSVSREKKESFPLTVTSAQKNPTAFYLCASRWEGELFFGEGSRLTVL.

J is TRBJ2-4 and V is TRBV18; 10 nucleotides agree with TRBD1. This CDR3 has 16 residues. The V segment lost 5 bases and the J segment 2 bases; nucleotides outside the gene matches: 6. Germline V lookup: CDR1 KGHSH, CDR2 LQKENI. CDR3 nucleotide sequence: TGTGCCAGCTCAACCGGACAGGGGGGAACCAAAAACATTCAGTACTTC. This encodes CASSTGQGGTKNIQYF.